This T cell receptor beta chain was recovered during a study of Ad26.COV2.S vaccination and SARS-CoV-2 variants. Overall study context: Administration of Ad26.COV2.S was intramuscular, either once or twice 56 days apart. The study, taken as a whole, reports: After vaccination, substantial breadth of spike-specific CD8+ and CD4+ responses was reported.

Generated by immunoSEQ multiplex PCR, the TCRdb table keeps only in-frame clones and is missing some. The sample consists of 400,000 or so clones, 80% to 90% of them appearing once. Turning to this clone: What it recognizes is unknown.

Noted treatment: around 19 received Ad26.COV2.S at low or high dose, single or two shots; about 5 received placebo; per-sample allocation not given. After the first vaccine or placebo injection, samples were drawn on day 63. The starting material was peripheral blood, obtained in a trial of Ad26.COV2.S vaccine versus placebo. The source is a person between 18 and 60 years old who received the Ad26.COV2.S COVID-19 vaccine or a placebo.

The DNA for the CDR3 is TGTGCCAGCAGGCTCTCAGGCGGGGTGGATGGCTACACCTTC. Amino acid sequence: CASRLSGGVDGYTF. The V gene is TRBV4-2, the J gene TRBJ1-2; D ambiguous. The CDR3 runs to 14 residues. CDR1 and CDR2 (germline): LGHNA, YNFKEQ. Between the trimmed V and J ends, which lost 6 bases and 6 bases, there was a span of 17 bases.